This TCR beta chain is drawn from a study of radiotherapy plus CTLA-4 blockade in lung cancer. About the study: Objective responses arose in roughly 18% of patients, and 31% experienced disease control. Notes on the study in general: In blood, TCR clones derived from the tumor expanded after radiotherapy plus ipilimumab.

Receiving focal radiation plus CTLA-4 blockade with ipilimumab were patients who had chemo-refractory metastatic non-small-cell lung cancer. Clones were sequenced by immunoSEQ multiplex PCR, and TCRdb holds only the in-frame ones, with some missing. The repertoire includes approximately 98,000 clones, approximately 78% of them detected once, and approximately 3.7% sits in the top ten. About this clone: Its antigen is unidentified.

This sequence was found in a human donor with non-small cell lung cancer who had a partial response to radiotherapy plus ipilimumab. Sequencing was performed on peripheral blood, taken from a patient treated with radiotherapy plus ipilimumab.

CDR3 in amino acids: CASSLRDRVFLGYTF. The DNA of the CDR3 is TGTGCCAGCAGTTTACGGGACAGGGTTTTTTTGGGCTACACCTTC. V gene TRBV28 combines with J gene TRBJ1-2; 9 bases are shared with TRBD1. The CDR3 sequence is 15 residues long. Germline trimming cut 2 bases from V and 8 bases from J; bases unmatched to any gene: 9. Germline V CDR1 and CDR2: MDHEN, SYDVKM.